This TCR beta chain came from a study of shared clonotypes between healthy human individuals. Points from the study as a whole: Sharing across four donors was highest in naive CD4 (about 5%) and lowest in memory CD8 (around 0.4%).

CD8 cells regarded as naive lacked CD45RO, were positively chosen for CCR7, and omitted terminally differentiated effector memory CD45RA+ cells. V lost 4 bases, J lost 1 base, and 12 bases stayed unmatched. The CDR3 is 17 amino acids. Germline-derived CDR1 and CDR2 are MDHEN and SYDVKM. Of note for this clone: What it binds is not known.

Per the original methods: Filtering of immunoSEQ junctional sequences could not match full-length read filtering. Only in-frame clones appear in the TCRdb table, and some are missing; sequencing was by immunoSEQ multiplex PCR. Clone size and V and J calls were adopted from that table, with D and trimming inferred from the DNA. The sample gives around 600,000 clones, roughly 96% of which show up once; over 0.1% is in the top ten. The sequencing sample was made of naive CD8+ T cells sorted from blood. This rearrangement joins TRBV28 to TRBJ1-2, with 7 bases that match TRBD1. This clonotype was obtained from a woman in her 30s in good health. CDR3 residues: CASSSSLSGTVNYGYTF. The CDR3 DNA reads TGTGCCAGCAGTTCTTCATTATCCGGGACAGTTAACTATGGCTACACCTTC.